The T cell receptor beta chain under discussion was sequenced for a study of blood T cell repertoires in COVID-19. V shed 3 bases and J shed 9 bases, with 12 bases lying between them. The germline V gene has CDR1 LGHDT and CDR2 YNNKEL (reference sequence). CDR3 length: 13 residues. TCRdb keeps only in-frame clones here, not all; method: immunoSEQ multiplex PCR. The table has around 150,000 clones, 80% seen once. Sequencing was carried out using PBMCs or T cells enriched from blood (not recorded which). The V gene is TRBV3-1 (or the pseudogene TRBV3-2), the J gene TRBJ2-1; weak D call: TRBD2 (6 bases). This receptor was obtained from a woman in her sixties or seventies who had recovered from COVID-19. CDR3 DNA sequence: TGTGCCAGCAGCCACGACCGCGGGACTGAGCAGTTCTTC. Translation: CASSHDRGTEQFF.